The clone carrying this T cell receptor (beta chain) was found a few times. This entry comes from a study of neurological immune-mediated disorders. V was shortened by 7 bases and J by 0 bases, with 31 bases between the two germline ends. The germline CDR1 and CDR2 sequences are MNHEY and SVGAGI. The CDR3 runs 20 residues. MiXCR, run by TCRdb on the 5' RACE reads, gives a single entry per CDR3 protein. The table has roughly 30,000 distinct CDR3 sequences, less than 6% seen once. Sequencing input: CD4+ T cells from blood. The chain couples TRBV6-5 to TRBJ2-7; D assignment may be TRBD1 or TRBD2 (6 bases each). The source is a woman aged 50 to 65 in good health. The DNA of the CDR3 is TGTGCCAGCATCAACGGGGGCGGCAGGGTCTTCCCGAGGGGCTCCTACGAGCAGTACTTC. As protein: CASINGGGRVFPRGSYEQYF.